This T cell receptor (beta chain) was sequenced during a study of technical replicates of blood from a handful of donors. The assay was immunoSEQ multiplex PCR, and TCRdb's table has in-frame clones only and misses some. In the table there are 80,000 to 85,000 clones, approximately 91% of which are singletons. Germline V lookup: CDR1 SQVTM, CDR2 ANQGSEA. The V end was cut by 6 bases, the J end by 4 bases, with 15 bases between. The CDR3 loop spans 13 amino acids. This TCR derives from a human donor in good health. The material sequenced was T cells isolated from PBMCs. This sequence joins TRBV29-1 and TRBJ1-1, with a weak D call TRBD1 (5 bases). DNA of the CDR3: TGCAGCGTAAAGGAAGGGGCCCCCACTGAAGCTTTCTTT. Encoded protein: CSVKEGAPTEAFF.